The TCR beta chain under discussion was sequenced for a study of blood T cell repertoires in COVID-19. In the study's own analysis: Reference gene primers were amplified, and this amplification served to estimate nucleated cell counts. TCRdb's copy holds only in-frame clones and misses some; the assay was immunoSEQ multiplex PCR. V, J and clone size derive from that table, while D and trimming were established from the DNA sequence. The table shows around 250,000 clones, with 65% to 90% occurring only once. Germline CDR1 reads SGHKS; CDR2 reads YYEKEE (reference sequence). Trimming cost V 4 bases and J 2 bases; bases outside gene matches: 15. This CDR3 has 17 residues.

The clonotype comes from a man aged 18 to 30 who had recovered from COVID-19. Sequencing was carried out using PBMCs or T cells enriched from blood (not recorded which). The chain is built from TRBV5-5 and TRBJ2-7, with 7 nucleotides matching TRBD1. The CDR3 reads CASSRLTGAIETYEQYF. In nucleotides, the CDR3 is TGTGCCAGCAGCCGACTCACAGGGGCCATCGAGACCTACGAGCAGTACTTC. Using reference TRBV5-5 and TRBJ2-7 for the parts outside the CDR3, the full variable domain is DAGVTQSPTHLIKTRGQQVTLRCSPISGHKSVSWYQQVLGQGPQFIFQYYEKEERGRGNFPDRFSARQFPNYSSELNVNALLLGDSALYLCASSRLTGAIETYEQYFGPGTRLTVT.